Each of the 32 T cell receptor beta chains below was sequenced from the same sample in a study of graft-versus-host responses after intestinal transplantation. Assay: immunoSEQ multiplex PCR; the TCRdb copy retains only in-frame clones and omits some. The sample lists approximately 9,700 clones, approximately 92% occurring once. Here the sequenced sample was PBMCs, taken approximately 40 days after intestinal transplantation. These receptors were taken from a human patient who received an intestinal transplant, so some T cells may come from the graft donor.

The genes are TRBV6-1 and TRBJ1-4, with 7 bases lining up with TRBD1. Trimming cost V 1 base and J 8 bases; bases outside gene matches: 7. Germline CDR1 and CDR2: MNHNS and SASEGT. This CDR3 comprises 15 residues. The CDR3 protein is CASSEGQGPREKLFF. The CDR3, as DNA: TGTGCCAGCAGTGAAGGACAGGGACCACGGGAAAAACTGTTTTTT.

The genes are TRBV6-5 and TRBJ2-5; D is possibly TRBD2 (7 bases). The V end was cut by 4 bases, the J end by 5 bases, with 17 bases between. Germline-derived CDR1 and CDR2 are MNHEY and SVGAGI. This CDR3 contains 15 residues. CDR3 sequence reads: CASSSPRGLRETQYF. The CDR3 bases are TGTGCCAGCAGTTCCCCGCGGGGGCTGCGGGAGACCCAGTACTTC.

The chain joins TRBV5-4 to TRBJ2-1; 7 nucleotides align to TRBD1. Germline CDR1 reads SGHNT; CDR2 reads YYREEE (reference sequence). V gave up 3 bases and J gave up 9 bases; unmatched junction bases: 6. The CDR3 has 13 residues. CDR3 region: CASSSGQPGEQFF. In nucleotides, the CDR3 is TGTGCCAGCAGCTCGGGACAGCCTGGTGAGCAGTTCTTC.

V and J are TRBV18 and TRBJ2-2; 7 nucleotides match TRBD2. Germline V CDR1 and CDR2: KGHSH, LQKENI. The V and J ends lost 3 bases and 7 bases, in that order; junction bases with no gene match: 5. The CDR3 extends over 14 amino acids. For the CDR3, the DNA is TGTGCCAGCTCACCTACTAGCGTCGGCGGGGAGCTGTTTTTT. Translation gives CASSPTSVGGELFF.

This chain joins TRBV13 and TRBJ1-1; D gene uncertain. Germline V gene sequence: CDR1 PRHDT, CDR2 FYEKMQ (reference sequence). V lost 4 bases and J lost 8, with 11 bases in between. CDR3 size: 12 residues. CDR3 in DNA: TGTGCCAGCAGCTCCATGCGGATAGAAGCTTTCTTT. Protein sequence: CASSSMRIEAFF.

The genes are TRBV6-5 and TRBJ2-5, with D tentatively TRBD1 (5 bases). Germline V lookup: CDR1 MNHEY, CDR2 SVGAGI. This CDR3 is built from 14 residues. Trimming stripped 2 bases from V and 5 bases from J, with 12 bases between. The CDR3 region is CASSYTGEMETQYF. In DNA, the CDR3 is TGTGCCAGCAGTTACACAGGAGAGATGGAGACCCAGTACTTC.

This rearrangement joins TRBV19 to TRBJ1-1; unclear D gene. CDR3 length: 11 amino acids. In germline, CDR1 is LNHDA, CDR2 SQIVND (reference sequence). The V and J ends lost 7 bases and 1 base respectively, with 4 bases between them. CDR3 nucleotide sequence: TGTGCCAGTACGGGGAACACTGAAGCTTTCTTT. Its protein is CASTGNTEAFF. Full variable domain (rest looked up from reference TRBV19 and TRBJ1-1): DGGITQSPKYLFRKEGQNVTLSCEQNLNHDAMYWYRQDPGQGLRLIYYSQIVNDFQKGDIAEGYSVSREKKESFPLTVTSAQKNPTAFYLCASTGNTEAFFGQGTRLTVV.

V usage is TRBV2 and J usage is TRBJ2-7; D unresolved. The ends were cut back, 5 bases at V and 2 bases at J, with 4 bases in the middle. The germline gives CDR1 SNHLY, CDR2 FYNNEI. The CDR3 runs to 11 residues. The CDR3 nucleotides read TGTGCCAGCAGTTGGGCCTACGAGCAGTACTTC. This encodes CASSWAYEQYF.

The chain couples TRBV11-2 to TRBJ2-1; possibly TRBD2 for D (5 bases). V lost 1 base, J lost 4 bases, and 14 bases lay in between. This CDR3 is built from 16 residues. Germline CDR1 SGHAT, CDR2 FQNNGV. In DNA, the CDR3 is TGTGCCAGCAGCTTAGGAGGGCTAACCTCTTACAATGAGCAGTTCTTC. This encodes CASSLGGLTSYNEQFF. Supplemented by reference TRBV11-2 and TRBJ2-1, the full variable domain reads EAGVAQSPRYKIIEKRQSVAFWCNPISGHATLYWYQQILGQGPKLLIQFQNNGVVDDSQLPKDRFSAERLKGVDSTLKIQPAKLEDSAVYLCASSLGGLTSYNEQFFGPGTRLTVL.

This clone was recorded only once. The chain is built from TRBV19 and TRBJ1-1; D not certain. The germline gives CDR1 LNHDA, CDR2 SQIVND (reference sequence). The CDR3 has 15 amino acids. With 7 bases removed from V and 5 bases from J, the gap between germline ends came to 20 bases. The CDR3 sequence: CASILTGQGITEAFF. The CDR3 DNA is TGTGCCAGTATCTTGACTGGTCAAGGGATAACTGAAGCTTTCTTT.

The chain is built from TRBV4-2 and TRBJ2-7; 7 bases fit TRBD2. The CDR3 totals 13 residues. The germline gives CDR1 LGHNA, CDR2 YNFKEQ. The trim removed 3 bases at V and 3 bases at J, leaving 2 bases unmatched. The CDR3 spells CASSQGGSYEQYF. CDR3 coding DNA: TGTGCCAGCAGCCAGGGGGGGAGCTACGAGCAGTACTTC.

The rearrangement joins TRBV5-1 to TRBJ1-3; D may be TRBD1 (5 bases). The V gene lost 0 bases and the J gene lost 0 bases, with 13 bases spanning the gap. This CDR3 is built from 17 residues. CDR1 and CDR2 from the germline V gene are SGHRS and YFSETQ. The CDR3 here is CASSLGVGAHSGNTIYF. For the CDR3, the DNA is TGCGCCAGCAGCTTGGGGGTAGGGGCCCACTCTGGAAACACCATATATTTT.

The CDR3 DNA is TGTGCCAGCAGGGACCGATCAGATACGCAGTATTTT. This translates into CASRDRSDTQYF. This chain links TRBV2 with TRBJ2-3, with D unclear. V was cut by 6 bases and J by 4 bases, with 8 bases left in between. Germline CDR1 is SNHLY and CDR2 is FYNNEI. This CDR3 comprises 12 residues.

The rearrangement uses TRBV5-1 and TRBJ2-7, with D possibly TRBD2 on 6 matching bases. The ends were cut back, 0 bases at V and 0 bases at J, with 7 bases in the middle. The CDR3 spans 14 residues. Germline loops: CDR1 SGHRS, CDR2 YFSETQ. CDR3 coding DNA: TGCGCCAGCAGCTTGGGCGGGACCTCCTACGAGCAGTACTTC. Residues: CASSLGGTSYEQYF.

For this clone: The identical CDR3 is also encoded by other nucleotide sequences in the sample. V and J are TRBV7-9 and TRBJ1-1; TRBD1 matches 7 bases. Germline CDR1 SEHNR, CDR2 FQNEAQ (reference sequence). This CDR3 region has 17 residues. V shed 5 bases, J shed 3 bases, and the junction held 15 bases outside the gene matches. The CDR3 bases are TGTGCCAGCAGCCACACAAAACAGGGGCTCTTGGACACTGAAGCTTTCTTT. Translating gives CASSHTKQGLLDTEAFF.

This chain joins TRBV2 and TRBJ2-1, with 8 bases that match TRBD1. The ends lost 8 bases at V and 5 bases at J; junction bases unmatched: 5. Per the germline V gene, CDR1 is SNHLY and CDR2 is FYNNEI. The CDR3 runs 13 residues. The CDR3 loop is CASGMTGDNEQFF. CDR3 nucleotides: TGTGCCAGCGGGATGACAGGGGACAATGAGCAGTTCTTC.

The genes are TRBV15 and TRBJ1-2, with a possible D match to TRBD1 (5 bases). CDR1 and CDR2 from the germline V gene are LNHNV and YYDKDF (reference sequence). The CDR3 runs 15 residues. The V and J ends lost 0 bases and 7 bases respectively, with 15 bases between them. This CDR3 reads CATSRDRQGSVGYTF. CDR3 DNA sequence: TGTGCCACCAGCAGAGATCGGCAGGGATCGGTTGGCTACACCTTC.

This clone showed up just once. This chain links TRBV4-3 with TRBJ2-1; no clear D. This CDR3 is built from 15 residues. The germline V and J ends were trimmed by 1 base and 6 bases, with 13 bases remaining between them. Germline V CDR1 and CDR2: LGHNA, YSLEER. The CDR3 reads CASSQGGTGGNEQFF. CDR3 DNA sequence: TGCGCCAGCAGCCAAGGAGGTACGGGTGGCAATGAGCAGTTCTTC.

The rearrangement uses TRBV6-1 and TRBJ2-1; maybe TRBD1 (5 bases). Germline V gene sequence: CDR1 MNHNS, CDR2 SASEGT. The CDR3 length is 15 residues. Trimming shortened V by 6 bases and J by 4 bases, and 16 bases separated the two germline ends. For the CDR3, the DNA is TGTGCCAGCAGCCTCGACAGCGATAGTTACAATGAGCAGTTCTTC. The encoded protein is CASSLDSDSYNEQFF.

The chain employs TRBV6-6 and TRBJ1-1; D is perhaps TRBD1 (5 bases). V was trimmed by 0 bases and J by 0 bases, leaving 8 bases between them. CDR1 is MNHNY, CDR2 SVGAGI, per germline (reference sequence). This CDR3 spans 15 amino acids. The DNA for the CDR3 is TGTGCCAGCAGTTACTCTCCGGGACTGAACACTGAAGCTTTCTTT. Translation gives CASSYSPGLNTEAFF.

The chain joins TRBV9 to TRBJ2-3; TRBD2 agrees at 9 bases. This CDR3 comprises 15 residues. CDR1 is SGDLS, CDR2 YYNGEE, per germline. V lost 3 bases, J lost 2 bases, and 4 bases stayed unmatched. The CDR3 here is CASSGSGGPTDTQYF. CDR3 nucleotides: TGTGCCAGCAGCGGTAGCGGGGGCCCCACAGATACGCAGTATTTT.

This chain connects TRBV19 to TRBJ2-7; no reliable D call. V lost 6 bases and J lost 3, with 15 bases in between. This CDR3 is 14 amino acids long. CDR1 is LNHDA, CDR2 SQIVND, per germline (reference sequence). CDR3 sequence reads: CASSASRTGYEQYF. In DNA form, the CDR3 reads TGTGCCAGTAGCGCCTCTCGGACGGGCTACGAGCAGTACTTC.

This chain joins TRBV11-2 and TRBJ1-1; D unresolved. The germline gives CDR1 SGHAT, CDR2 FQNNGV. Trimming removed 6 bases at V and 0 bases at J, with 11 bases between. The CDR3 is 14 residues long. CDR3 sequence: CASSLSLLNTEAFF. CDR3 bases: TGTGCCAGCAGTTTGAGCCTTCTGAACACTGAAGCTTTCTTT.

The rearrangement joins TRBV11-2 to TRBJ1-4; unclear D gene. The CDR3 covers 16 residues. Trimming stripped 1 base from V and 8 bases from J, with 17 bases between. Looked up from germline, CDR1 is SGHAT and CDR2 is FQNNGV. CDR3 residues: CASSLVGLTAGEKLFF. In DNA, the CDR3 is TGTGCCAGCAGCTTAGTCGGGTTGACGGCGGGCGAAAAACTGTTTTTT.

The CDR3 sequence is CASSSPVGAGYSNQPQHF. CDR3 nucleotides: TGTGCCAGCAGCTCGCCGGTCGGGGCGGGATATAGCAATCAGCCCCAGCATTTT. V usage is TRBV5-8 and J usage is TRBJ1-5, with a weak D call TRBD1 (5 bases). Trimming removed 3 bases at V and 0 bases at J, with 19 bases between. This CDR3 spans 18 amino acids. The germline gives CDR1 SGHTS, CDR2 YDEGEE.

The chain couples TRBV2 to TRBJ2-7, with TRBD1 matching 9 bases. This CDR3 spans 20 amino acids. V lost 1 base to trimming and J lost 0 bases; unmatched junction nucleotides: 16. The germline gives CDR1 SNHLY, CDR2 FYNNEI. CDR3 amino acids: CASSEVGDRDLATDSYEQYF. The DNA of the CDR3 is TGTGCCAGCAGTGAAGTGGGGGACAGGGACTTGGCTACCGACTCCTACGAGCAGTACTTC.

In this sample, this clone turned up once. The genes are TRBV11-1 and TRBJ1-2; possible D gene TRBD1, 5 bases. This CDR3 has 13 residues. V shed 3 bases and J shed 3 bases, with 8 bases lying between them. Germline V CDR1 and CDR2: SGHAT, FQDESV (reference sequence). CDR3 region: CASSLQGDYGYTF. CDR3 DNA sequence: TGTGCCAGCAGCTTGCAGGGTGACTATGGCTACACCTTC. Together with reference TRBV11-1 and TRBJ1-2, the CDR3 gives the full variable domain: EAEVAQSPRYKITEKSQAVAFWCDPISGHATLYWYRQILGQGPELLVQFQDESVVDDSQLPKDRFSAERLKGVDSTLKIQPAELGDSAMYLCASSLQGDYGYTFGSGTRLTVV.

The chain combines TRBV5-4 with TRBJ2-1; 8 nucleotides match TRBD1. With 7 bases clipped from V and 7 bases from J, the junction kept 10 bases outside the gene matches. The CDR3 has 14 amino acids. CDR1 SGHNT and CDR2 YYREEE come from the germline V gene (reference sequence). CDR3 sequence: CASLIRGLGNEQFF. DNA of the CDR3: TGTGCCAGCTTGATCAGGGGGCTGGGGAATGAGCAGTTCTTC.

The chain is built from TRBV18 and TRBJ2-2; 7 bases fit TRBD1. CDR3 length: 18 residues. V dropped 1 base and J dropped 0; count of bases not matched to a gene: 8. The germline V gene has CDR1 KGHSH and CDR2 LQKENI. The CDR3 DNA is TGTGCCAGCTCACCACAGAGACAGGGCATTCCGAACACCGGGGAGCTGTTTTTT. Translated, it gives CASSPQRQGIPNTGELFF.

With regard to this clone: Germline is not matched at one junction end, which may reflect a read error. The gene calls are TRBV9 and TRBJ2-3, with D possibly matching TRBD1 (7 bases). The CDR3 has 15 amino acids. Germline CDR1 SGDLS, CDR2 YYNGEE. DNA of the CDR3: TGTGCCGGCAGCGCGGGACAGAGAAGCACAGATACGCAGTATTTT. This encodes CAGSAGQRSTDTQYF. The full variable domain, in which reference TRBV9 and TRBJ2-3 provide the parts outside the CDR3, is DSGVTQTPKHLITATGQRVTLRCSPRSGDLSVYWYQQSLDQGLQFLIQYYNGEERAKGNILERFSAQQFPDLHSELNLSSLELGDSALYFCAGSAGQRSTDTQYFGPGTRLTVL.

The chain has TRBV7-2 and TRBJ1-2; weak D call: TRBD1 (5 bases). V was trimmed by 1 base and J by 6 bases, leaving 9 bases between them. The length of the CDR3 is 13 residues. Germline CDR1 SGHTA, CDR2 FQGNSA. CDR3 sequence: CASSLVGVNGYTF. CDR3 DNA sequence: TGTGCCAGCAGCTTAGTAGGGGTTAATGGCTACACCTTC.

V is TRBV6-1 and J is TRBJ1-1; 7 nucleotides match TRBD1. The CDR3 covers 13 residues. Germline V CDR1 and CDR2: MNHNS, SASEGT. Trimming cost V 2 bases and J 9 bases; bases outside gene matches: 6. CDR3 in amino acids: CASSEIGTAQAFF. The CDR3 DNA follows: TGTGCCAGCAGTGAAATAGGGACAGCCCAAGCTTTCTTT.